The 25 T cell receptor beta chains below were found in one sample sequenced in a study of CD8+ T cells in alopecia areata. In each case, RNA was isolated and then reverse transcribed into cDNA as the sequencing template. Sequencing used immunoSEQ multiplex PCR; TCRdb keeps in-frame clones, though not all of them. This table holds around 140,000 clones, approximately 50% found once. This specimen consisted of CD4+ T cells sorted from blood, obtained at week 0. The receptors derive from a human donor with alopecia areata.

This clone was recorded a few times. V is TRBV5-4 and J is TRBJ2-3; possibly TRBD1 or TRBD2 for D (5 bases each). CDR1 SGHNT and CDR2 YYREEE come from the germline V gene (reference sequence). This CDR3 has 16 amino acids. The V end lost 1 base, the J end lost 0 bases, and 12 bases lay between the germline ends. The CDR3 region has the DNA TGTGCCAGCAGCTTGTTTGGGGGTTCTAGCACAGATACGCAGTATTTT. It encodes CASSLFGGSSTDTQYF.

The chain is built from TRBV7-2 and TRBJ2-7; 9 bases map to TRBD1. Trimming removed 3 bases from V and 3 bases from J; junction bases left unmatched: 6. The germline V gene encodes CDR1 SGHTA and CDR2 FQGNSA. This CDR3 is 15 amino acids long. CDR3 sequence: CASSFYRDRDYEQYF. The CDR3, as DNA: TGTGCCAGCAGCTTTTACAGGGACAGGGACTACGAGCAGTACTTC. Full variable domain (outside the CDR3, taken from reference TRBV7-2 and TRBJ2-7): GAGVSQSPSNKVTEKGKDVELRCDPISGHTALYWYRQSLGQGLEFLIYFQGNSAPDKSGLPSDRFSAERTGGSVSTLTIQRTQQEDSAVYLCASSFYRDRDYEQYFGPGTRLTVT.

Remarks on this clone: The same CDR3 can be traced to other DNA sequences in this sample. This chain uses TRBV18 with TRBJ1-5, with unresolved D. V was pared by 2 bases and J by 0 bases, with 2 bases between. The CDR3 loop spans 13 amino acids. Germline-derived CDR1 and CDR2 are KGHSH and LQKENI. CDR3 nucleotide sequence: TGTGCCAGCTCACCAGGTAGCAATCAGCCCCAGCATTTT. Its translation is CASSPGSNQPQHF. Filled out from reference TRBV18 and TRBJ1-5, the complete variable domain reads NAGVMQNPRHLVRRRGQEARLRCSPMKGHSHVYWYRQLPEEGLKFMVYLQKENIIDESGMPKERFSAEFPKEGPSILRIQQVVRGDSAAYFCASSPGSNQPQHFGDGTRLSIL.

This clone was detected only a few times. The V and J genes are TRBV30 and TRBJ2-2; D gene uncertain. This CDR3 spans 14 amino acids. Germline V gives CDR1 GTSNPN, CDR2 SVGIG (reference sequence). The V gene lost 0 bases and the J gene lost 3 bases, with 8 bases spanning the gap. The CDR3 spells CAWSVHADTGELFF. The CDR3, as DNA: TGTGCCTGGAGTGTACACGCGGACACCGGGGAGCTGTTTTTT.

The V and J genes are TRBV30 and TRBJ1-3; tentatively, D is TRBD1 (5 bases). With 3 bases removed from V and 4 bases from J, the gap between germline ends came to 13 bases. CDR3 length equals 14 residues. Germline V gene lookup returns CDR1 GTSNPN and CDR2 SVGIG (reference sequence). The CDR3 DNA is TGTGCCTGGAGCATCGGGGGAATAGGAAACACCATATATTTT. This translates into CAWSIGGIGNTIYF.

This clone came up many times. The chain recombines TRBV7-9 with TRBJ1-2, with D possibly matching TRBD1 (6 bases). This CDR3 is built from 14 residues. Germline V gene sequence: CDR1 SEHNR, CDR2 FQNEAQ (reference sequence). Between the trimmed V and J ends, which lost 5 bases and 3 bases, there was a span of 13 bases. The CDR3: CASSPRRGDYGYTF. The CDR3 coding sequence is TGTGCCAGCAGCCCACGTAGGGGGGACTATGGCTACACCTTC.

The rearrangement links TRBV5-4 to TRBJ1-2, with 8 bases lining up with TRBD1. V lost 0 bases and J lost 7; bases outside the gene matches: 14. The CDR3 is 17 amino acids. CDR1 and CDR2 from the germline V gene are SGHNT and YYREEE (reference sequence). The chain's CDR3 is CASSLVGQGAGTGGYTF. In DNA form, the CDR3 reads TGTGCCAGCAGCTTGGTCGGGCAGGGGGCTGGAACGGGTGGCTACACCTTC.

A remark on this clone: Its ends do not fully match the called genes, so a read error is possible. This chain connects TRBV18 to TRBJ1-2, with a weak D call TRBD1 (6 bases). This CDR3 comprises 14 residues. Germline V gene sequence: CDR1 KGHSH, CDR2 LQKENI. The CDR3 spells CASSPGTSWSGFTF. The CDR3, as DNA: TGTGCCAGCTCACCAGGGACATCATGGAGTGGCTTCACCTTC.

The chain combines TRBV7-6 with TRBJ2-5, with 13 bases identical to TRBD2. The J segment lost 2 bases and the V segment lost 5 bases, leaving 5 bases of the junction unmatched. The CDR3 is made up of 16 amino acids. From germline, CDR1 is SGHVS and CDR2 FNYEAQ. The CDR3: CASSLPLAGGQETQYF. The DNA for the CDR3 is TGTGCCAGCAGCCTCCCACTAGCGGGAGGGCAAGAGACCCAGTACTTC.

V usage is TRBV6-5 and J usage is TRBJ2-7; either TRBD1 or TRBD2 may fit D (6 bases each). V shed 0 bases and J shed 4 bases, with 13 bases lying between them. The germline V gene encodes CDR1 MNHEY and CDR2 SVGAGI. The CDR3 length is 15 residues. The DNA for the CDR3 is TGTGCCAGCAGTTACTCGAAGGGGGGACGGTACGAGCAGTACTTC. Amino acids: CASSYSKGGRYEQYF.

The chain links TRBV7-9 to TRBJ1-1, with unresolved D. V was shortened by 1 base and J by 5 bases, with 11 bases between the two germline ends. Germline V gene data show CDR1 as SEHNR and CDR2 as FQNEAQ (reference sequence). The length of the CDR3 is 14 residues. The CDR3 reads CASSLGGSRTEAFF. The CDR3 coding sequence is TGTGCCAGCAGCTTAGGCGGGAGTAGGACTGAAGCTTTCTTT.

The gene calls are TRBV28 and TRBJ1-4; a weak D match, TRBD1 (5 bases). The CDR3 extends over 16 amino acids. Trimming took 6 bases from V and 8 from J, leaving 22 bases between them. Germline V gives CDR1 MDHEN, CDR2 SYDVKM. CDR3 loop: CASRNSIVGAGEKLFF. CDR3 bases: TGTGCCAGCAGAAACTCCATCGTAGGGGCGGGGGAAAAACTGTTTTTT.

The gene calls are TRBV25-1 and TRBJ2-7; D gene ambiguous. There are 11 residues in the CDR3. CDR1 is MGHDK and CDR2 is SYGVNS in the germline V gene. The V and J ends lost 8 bases and 4 bases respectively, with 9 bases between them. CDR3 in DNA: TGTGCCAGCGCCACCTTTTACGAGCAGTACTTC. Translation gives CASATFYEQYF.

The gene calls are TRBV7-2 and TRBJ2-3; 9 nucleotides line up with TRBD2. CDR1 SGHTA and CDR2 FQGNSA come from the germline V gene. V shed 0 bases and J 4 bases; nucleotides not matched to a gene: 5. CDR3 length equals 16 residues. As DNA, the CDR3 is TGTGCCAGCAGCTTAGCGAAGGGACTAGCAGCAGATACGCAGTATTTT. Translating it yields CASSLAKGLAADTQYF.

This clone was found once. The chain uses TRBV6-1 and TRBJ2-2; D may match TRBD1 or TRBD2 (5 bases each). CDR1 and CDR2 (germline): MNHNS, SASEGT. V lost 6 bases, J lost 5 bases, and 16 bases lay in between. CDR3 length equals 15 residues. In DNA, the CDR3 is TGTGCCAGCAGCCTTCAGGGACGATGGACCGGGGAGCTGTTTTTT. Amino acid sequence: CASSLQGRWTGELFF.

This clone was seen a few times. The chain has TRBV11-1 and TRBJ2-5; TRBD2 agrees at 11 bases. V lost 2 bases to trimming and J lost 5 bases; unmatched junction nucleotides: 4. This CDR3 is built from 15 residues. In germline, CDR1 is SGHAT, CDR2 FQDESV (reference sequence). The CDR3 sequence: CASSLKLAGVETQYF. In nucleotides, the CDR3 is TGTGCCAGCAGCTTAAAACTAGCGGGAGTCGAGACCCAGTACTTC.

This clone was recorded only once. The chain links TRBV25-1 to TRBJ1-1; 9 bases line up with TRBD1. Germline lookup yields CDR1 MGHDK and CDR2 SYGVNS. Trimming cost V 6 bases and J 8 bases; bases outside gene matches: 10. CDR3 size: 14 residues. The CDR3 spells CASREQGAGAEAFF. The CDR3 nucleotides read TGTGCCAGCAGGGAACAGGGGGCCGGGGCCGAAGCTTTCTTT.

The chain joins TRBV28 to TRBJ1-2; D unresolved. In germline, CDR1 is MDHEN, CDR2 SYDVKM. The V end lost 6 bases, the J end lost 7 bases, and 12 bases lay between the germline ends. The CDR3 sequence is 12 residues long. In DNA, the CDR3 is TGTGCCAGCAGCCTCTCGGGTGCTGGCTACACCTTC. It specifies CASSLSGAGYTF.

Comments on this clone: The same CDR3 can be traced to other DNA sequences in this sample. The chain uses TRBV27 and TRBJ2-7; D gene uncertain. This CDR3 contains 14 residues. Trimming pared 0 bases from V and 0 bases from J, leaving 6 bases between. CDR1 and CDR2 (germline): MNHEY, SMNVEV (reference sequence). CDR3 DNA sequence: TGTGCCAGCAGTTTATCTTTTCTCTCCTACGAGCAGTACTTC. Translated: CASSLSFLSYEQYF.

The rearrangement links TRBV9 to TRBJ2-3; a weak D match, TRBD1 (6 bases). The CDR3 sequence is 16 residues long. Deletions cut 4 bases from V and 1 base from J, with 16 bases between. Germline V CDR1 and CDR2: SGDLS, YYNGEE. The CDR3 region has the DNA TGTGCCAGCAGCCTCCGGAACAGGGTTGGCACAGATACGCAGTATTTT. Protein: CASSLRNRVGTDTQYF.

J is TRBJ2-5 and V is TRBV29-1; tentative D call: TRBD2 (5 bases). The length of the CDR3 is 13 residues. CDR1 and CDR2 from the germline V gene are SQVTM and ANQGSEA. Deletions cut 3 bases from V and 5 bases from J, with 13 bases between. CDR3 DNA sequence: TGCAGCGTTGATCCGGGGTTCGGTGAGACCCAGTACTTC. It is translated as CSVDPGFGETQYF.

V and J are TRBV11-2 and TRBJ2-2; D not certain. Germline CDR1 reads SGHAT; CDR2 reads FQNNGV. The length of the CDR3 is 17 residues. Trimming left V 7 bases short and J 5 bases short, with 23 bases between. CDR3 residues: CASNPHSIGLGTGELFF. The DNA for the CDR3 is TGTGCCAGCAACCCACATTCGATTGGGCTGGGAACCGGGGAGCTGTTTTTT.

The V gene is TRBV4-3, the J gene TRBJ2-5; 8 nucleotides agree with TRBD2. Per germline, CDR1 LGHNA and CDR2 YSLEER. J was trimmed by 1 base and V by 1 base; bases with no gene match: 11. The CDR3 sequence is 18 residues long. CDR3 coding DNA: TGCGCCAGCAGCCAAGTTAGAGCGCCTAGCGGGTTCCAAGAGACCCAGTACTTC. Translation: CASSQVRAPSGFQETQYF.

The chain is built from TRBV30 and TRBJ1-5; the D gene is possibly TRBD1 (5 bases). This CDR3 spans 18 amino acids. CDR1 is GTSNPN and CDR2 is SVGIG in the germline V gene (reference sequence). Trimming left V 4 bases short and J 0 bases short, with 22 bases between. This CDR3 reads CAWTLSGAGRYSNQPQHF. The CDR3 DNA is TGTGCCTGGACCCTCTCCGGGGCAGGAAGGTATAGCAATCAGCCCCAGCATTTT.

The chain links TRBV9 to TRBJ2-5, with a weak D call TRBD1 (6 bases). The CDR3 loop spans 15 amino acids. The V gene's germline CDR1 is SGDLS and CDR2 YYNGEE. Trimming took off 2 bases at V and 2 bases at J, with 13 bases between the two ends. The CDR3 coding sequence is TGTGCCAGCAGCGTCGGAGACAGGCCGCAAGAGACCCAGTACTTC. Protein sequence: CASSVGDRPQETQYF. Supplemented by reference TRBV9 and TRBJ2-5, the full variable domain reads DSGVTQTPKHLITATGQRVTLRCSPRSGDLSVYWYQQSLDQGLQFLIQYYNGEERAKGNILERFSAQQFPDLHSELNLSSLELGDSALYFCASSVGDRPQETQYFGPGTRLLVL.